Listed below are T cell receptor beta chains from one sample, sequenced in a study of T cell clones after liver transplantation. The assay was immunoSEQ multiplex PCR, and TCRdb's table has in-frame clones only and misses some. The sample carries 70,000 to 80,000 clones, more than 75% recorded once. The sample was CD4+ T cells from blood, taken before liver transplant. Source of these receptors: a human donor who received a liver transplant. CDR3s include the opening cysteine and the closing phenylalanine or tryptophan. The D gene is left open where the match is weak.

cdr3_aa: CASVEGGVENYGYTF
cdr3_nt: TGTGCCAGCGTCGAAGGGGGCGTTGAAAACTATGGCTACACCTTC
d_call: TRBD1
j_call: TRBJ1-2
v_call: TRBV28

cdr3_aa: CASSALSGSINNEQFF
cdr3_nt: TGTGCCAGCAGTGCCCTCAGCGGGAGTATAAACAATGAGCAGTTCTTC
d_call: TRBD2
j_call: TRBJ2-1
v_call: TRBV2

cdr3_aa: CASSPPLKRESSYNEQFF
cdr3_nt: TGCGCCAGCAGCCCCCCTTTGAAGCGGGAGAGCTCCTACAATGAGCAGTTCTTC
d_call: TRBD2
j_call: TRBJ2-1
v_call: TRBV5-1

cdr3_aa: CASSSGTSYDEQFF
cdr3_nt: TGTGCCAGCAGCTCCGGGACTAGCTACGATGAGCAGTTCTTC
d_call: TRBD2
j_call: TRBJ2-1
v_call: TRBV6-1

cdr3_aa: CASSLDSTGTETQYF
cdr3_nt: TGTGCCAGCAGCTTAGATTCGACAGGGACGGAGACCCAGTACTTC
d_call: TRBD1
j_call: TRBJ2-5
v_call: TRBV11-3

cdr3_aa: CAIQQGGPTYGYTF
cdr3_nt: TGTGCCATACAGCAGGGCGGCCCTACCTATGGCTACACCTTC
d_call: NA
j_call: TRBJ1-2
v_call: TRBV28

cdr3_aa: CASSALAGGDNEQFF
cdr3_nt: TGTGCCAGCAGTGCTCTAGCGGGAGGGGACAATGAGCAGTTCTTC
d_call: TRBD2
j_call: TRBJ2-1
v_call: TRBV2

cdr3_aa: CSAALGTGGSYEQYF
cdr3_nt: TGCAGCGCCGCCCTCGGGACAGGGGGCTCCTACGAGCAGTACTTC
d_call: TRBD1
j_call: TRBJ2-7
v_call: TRBV29-1

cdr3_aa: CASRQDRGNNEQFF
cdr3_nt: TGCGCCAGCAGGCAGGACAGGGGGAACAATGAGCAGTTCTTC
d_call: TRBD1
j_call: TRBJ2-1
v_call: TRBV5-1

cdr3_aa: CASSADRGEQYF
cdr3_nt: TGTGCCAGCAGCGCGGACAGGGGCGAGCAGTACTTC
d_call: TRBD1
j_call: TRBJ2-7
v_call: TRBV7-2

cdr3_aa: CASSPMQGPHEQYF
cdr3_nt: TGTGCCAGCAGCCCCATGCAAGGGCCCCACGAGCAGTACTTC
d_call: NA
j_call: TRBJ2-7
v_call: TRBV7-8

cdr3_aa: CASSFQSRGTTGELFF
cdr3_nt: TGCGCCAGCAGCTTCCAGAGCAGGGGGACCACCGGGGAGCTGTTTTTT
d_call: TRBD1
j_call: TRBJ2-2
v_call: TRBV5-1

cdr3_aa: CASSRDSSLYGYTF
cdr3_nt: TGTGCCAGCAGCCGGGACAGCTCTCTCTATGGCTACACCTTC
d_call: TRBD1
j_call: TRBJ1-2
v_call: TRBV11-2